Listed here are 30 T cell receptor beta chains from one sample, sequenced in a study of blood T cell repertoires in COVID-19. Profiling relied on immunoSEQ multiplex PCR, and the TCRdb table lists in-frame clones only, not all of them. The sample gives around 200,000 clones, about 80% of which show up once; approximately 7% is in the top ten. Material for sequencing was peripheral blood. The receptors shown here come from a human donor in a cohort sampled during active COVID-19.

This clone was seen a single time. The CDR3 DNA reads as TGCGCCAGCAGCCAAGATGATATTTCGGGGAACAATGAAAAACTGTTTTTT. It is translated as CASSQDDISGNNEKLFF. The chain is built from TRBV4-1 and TRBJ1-4; D is ambiguous. The CDR3 loop spans 17 amino acids. V lost 0 bases and J lost 5, with 16 bases in between. CDR1 and CDR2 from the germline V gene are MGHRA and YSYEKL.

This clone was seen only a few times. This rearrangement joins TRBV10-2 to TRBJ1-6; D not resolved. The CDR3 is made up of 13 amino acids. Between the trimmed V and J ends, which lost 6 bases and 10 bases, there was a span of 13 bases. The germline gives CDR1 WSHSY, CDR2 SAAADI. The DNA for the CDR3 is TGCGCCAGCAGGGCGGGTGTCGGCTCACCCCTCCACTTT. It codes for CASRAGVGSPLHF.

The chain couples TRBV6-5 to TRBJ2-3; D may be TRBD2 (5 bases). Germline CDR1 is MNHEY and CDR2 is SVGAGI. CDR3 size: 15 residues. Between the trimmed V and J ends, which lost 6 bases and 0 bases, there was a span of 13 bases. The CDR3 coding sequence is TGTGCCAGCAGCAGGAGCGGACTTAGCACAGATACGCAGTATTTT. Protein sequence: CASSRSGLSTDTQYF.

Of note for this clone: Its ends do not fully match the called genes, so a read error is possible. The chain employs TRBV5-5 and TRBJ2-7, with D possibly matching TRBD2 (5 bases). This CDR3 contains 14 residues. In germline, CDR1 is SGHKS, CDR2 YYEKEE (reference sequence). This chain's CDR3 is CASSLALELQREIF. CDR3 in DNA: TGTGCCAGCAGCTTGGCCTTAGAACTCCAGAGGGAGATATTC.

As DNA, the CDR3 is TGCGCCAGCAGCCCCGCGGGCGTACGGGAGACCCAGTACTTC. It yields the protein CASSPAGVRETQYF. This chain joins TRBV5-1 and TRBJ2-5, with D possibly matching TRBD2 (5 bases). The V end was cut by 4 bases, the J end by 5 bases, with 15 bases between. Germline V CDR1 and CDR2: SGHRS, YFSETQ. CDR3 size: 14 residues.

The V gene is TRBV30, the J gene TRBJ1-5; unclear D gene. The germline V and J ends were trimmed by 3 bases and 6 bases, with 12 bases remaining between them. The CDR3 totals 13 residues. The germline V gene encodes CDR1 GTSNPN and CDR2 SVGIG (reference sequence). CDR3 nucleotides: TGTGCCTGGAGGGGCGGGGAGGGTCAGCCCCAGCATTTT. It yields the protein CAWRGGEGQPQHF.

The chain joins TRBV9 to TRBJ1-1, with a tentative D call TRBD1 (5 bases). Per germline, CDR1 SGDLS and CDR2 YYNGEE. V lost 0 bases and J lost 0, with 9 bases in between. The CDR3 extends over 15 amino acids. The CDR3 DNA reads TGTGCCAGCAGCGTAGTGGCAGGGATGAACACTGAAGCTTTCTTT. Translated, it gives CASSVVAGMNTEAFF. Together with reference TRBV9 and TRBJ1-1, the CDR3 gives the full variable domain: DSGVTQTPKHLITATGQRVTLRCSPRSGDLSVYWYQQSLDQGLQFLIQYYNGEERAKGNILERFSAQQFPDLHSELNLSSLELGDSALYFCASSVVAGMNTEAFFGQGTRLTVV.

The J gene is TRBJ2-7, the V gene TRBV5-1, with a weak D call TRBD1 (6 bases). The germline gives CDR1 SGHRS, CDR2 YFSETQ. This CDR3 is built from 15 residues. Trimming cost V 0 bases and J 3 bases, with 13 bases left between them. CDR3 nucleotide sequence: TGCGCCAGCAGCTTGGGGCAGGGGATCTACTACGAGCAGTACTTC. Protein product: CASSLGQGIYYEQYF.

The chain is built from TRBV23-1 and TRBJ1-1; D is undetermined. TRBV23-1 counts as an open reading frame of uncertain function. The ends were cut back, 1 base at V and 2 bases at J, with 17 bases in the middle. The CDR3 runs to 17 residues. CDR3 in DNA: TGCGCCAGCAGTCAATACTTTCTAGATGGCGGAAACACTGAAGCTTTCTTT. This sequence encodes CASSQYFLDGGNTEAFF.

The chain has TRBV13 and TRBJ1-4; 11 positions agree with TRBD1. The CDR3 totals 15 residues. V lost 5 bases to trimming and J lost 7 bases; unmatched junction nucleotides: 6. Germline V gene data show CDR1 as PRHDT and CDR2 as FYEKMQ (reference sequence). For the CDR3, the DNA is TGTGCCAGCAGCACCGGACAGGGGGCGTCTGAAAAACTGTTTTTT. It is translated as CASSTGQGASEKLFF.

The chain joins TRBV30 to TRBJ1-3; no definite D call. Per the germline V gene, CDR1 is GTSNPN and CDR2 is SVGIG (reference sequence). The CDR3 length is 13 residues. With 2 bases removed from V and 3 bases from J, the gap between germline ends came to 8 bases. The CDR3 is CAWSLQDGNTIYF. The CDR3 DNA follows: TGTGCCTGGAGTCTTCAGGATGGAAACACCATATATTTT.

The genes are TRBV2 and TRBJ1-1; D is ambiguous. V gave up 4 bases and J gave up 4 bases, with 13 bases separating them. Looked up from germline, CDR1 is SNHLY and CDR2 is FYNNEI. This CDR3 comprises 14 residues. For the CDR3, the DNA is TGTGCCAGCAGTGTTGGAGGGTCCAGCACTGAAGCTTTCTTT. It codes for CASSVGGSSTEAFF.

The chain recombines TRBV19 with TRBJ2-7; no definite D call. Germline loops: CDR1 LNHDA, CDR2 SQIVND (reference sequence). The CDR3 spans 14 residues. With 5 bases removed from V and 2 bases from J, the gap between germline ends came to 13 bases. The CDR3 DNA reads TGTGCCAGTAGTGGGCACAGCCAAGCCTACGAGCAGTACTTC. As protein: CASSGHSQAYEQYF.

The CDR3 coding sequence is TGTGCCAGCAGTGAATATCGACAGTACTACGAGCAGTACTTC. Translating gives CASSEYRQYYEQYF. J is TRBJ2-7 and V is TRBV6-1, with D tentatively TRBD1 (5 bases). The CDR3 totals 14 residues. Germline assignment: CDR1 MNHNS and CDR2 SASEGT. Trimming took 2 bases from V and 3 from J, leaving 11 bases between them.

The sample holds a few counts of this clone. This sequence joins TRBV3-1 (or the pseudogene TRBV3-2) and TRBJ1-2, with 9 bases fitting TRBD1. The CDR3 runs 17 residues. V was pared by 2 bases and J by 0 bases, with 7 bases of the junction left unmatched. The germline V gene has CDR1 LGHDT and CDR2 YNNKEL (reference sequence). DNA for the CDR3: TGTGCCAGCAGCCAAAGGACAGGGGCCTTAGCTAACTATGGCTACACCTTC. As protein: CASSQRTGALANYGYTF.

This clone was recorded once. The chain couples TRBV13 to TRBJ1-4, with D hard to call. The CDR3 sequence is 12 residues long. Germline values: CDR1 PRHDT, CDR2 FYEKMQ (reference sequence). V was shortened by 6 bases and J by 3 bases, with 5 bases between the two germline ends. CDR3 nucleotide sequence: TGTGCCAGCAGTCGAGCTAATGAAAAACTGTTTTTT. Its protein product is CASSRANEKLFF.

This sequence joins TRBV27 and TRBJ1-1; 7 bases line up with TRBD1. Germline lookup yields CDR1 MNHEY and CDR2 SMNVEV (reference sequence). The ends lost 5 bases at V and 7 bases at J; junction bases unmatched: 16. The CDR3 spans 16 residues. The CDR3 bases are TGTGCCAGCAGTCTCAACCTCGACAGGGCCAAGGGTGAAGCTTTCTTT. Its protein is CASSLNLDRAKGEAFF.

The table lists this clone with a count of one. The chain recombines TRBV30 with TRBJ1-4; D remains ambiguous. Trimming removed 2 bases at V and 0 bases at J, with 13 bases between. The CDR3 contains 16 residues. Per the germline V gene, CDR1 is GTSNPN and CDR2 is SVGIG (reference sequence). The CDR3 DNA sequence: TGTGCCTGGAGTACCCTACTTACTTCAACTAATGAAAAACTGTTTTTT. Protein: CAWSTLLTSTNEKLFF.

J is TRBJ1-2 and V is TRBV3-1 (or the pseudogene TRBV3-2), with D possibly matching TRBD1 (5 bases). The length of the CDR3 is 15 residues. V shed 6 bases and J shed 4 bases, with 18 bases lying between them. Germline assignment: CDR1 LGHDT and CDR2 YNNKEL (reference sequence). CDR3 protein: CASSPRGSLGYGYTF. The CDR3 nucleotides are TGTGCCAGCAGTCCCCGGGGGAGCTTAGGCTATGGCTACACCTTC.

V usage is TRBV19 and J usage is TRBJ1-6; D not certain. Germline assignment: CDR1 LNHDA and CDR2 SQIVND (reference sequence). The CDR3 contains 13 residues. The ends were cut back, 6 bases at V and 9 bases at J, with 12 bases in the middle. CDR3 sequence: CASSQGLGSPLHF. CDR3 nucleotide sequence: TGTGCCAGTAGCCAAGGACTGGGTTCACCCCTCCACTTT.

The chain carries TRBV18 and TRBJ1-1; 11 bases line up with TRBD1. This CDR3 spans 17 amino acids. V lost 2 bases to trimming and J lost 0 bases; unmatched junction nucleotides: 5. Germline V gene sequence: CDR1 KGHSH, CDR2 LQKENI. CDR3 DNA sequence: TGTGCCAGCTCACCAAGGGGACAGGGGGAATTGAACACTGAAGCTTTCTTT. It encodes CASSPRGQGELNTEAFF.

CDR3 coding DNA: TGCAGCGTCACCGGGAATTACTACGAGCAGTACTTC. Amino acids: CSVTGNYYEQYF. The chain couples TRBV29-1 to TRBJ2-7; D is perhaps TRBD2 (5 bases). Germline V lookup: CDR1 SQVTM, CDR2 ANQGSEA. V dropped 6 bases and J dropped 3 bases, with 12 bases sitting between them. The CDR3 has 12 amino acids.

The chain joins TRBV11-2 to TRBJ1-5; 7 nucleotides match TRBD1. Germline values: CDR1 SGHAT, CDR2 FQNNGV. Trimming took 5 bases from V and 3 from J; bases not matched to a gene: 4. This CDR3 comprises 14 residues. This chain's CDR3 is CASSLTGYNQPQHF. The CDR3 DNA follows: TGTGCCAGCAGCCTGACAGGGTACAATCAGCCCCAGCATTTT. Based on the CDR3 plus reference TRBV11-2 and TRBJ1-5, the full variable domain is EAGVAQSPRYKIIEKRQSVAFWCNPISGHATLYWYQQILGQGPKLLIQFQNNGVVDDSQLPKDRFSAERLKGVDSTLKIQPAKLEDSAVYLCASSLTGYNQPQHFGDGTRLSIL.

V usage is TRBV30 and J usage is TRBJ1-4; 11 bases line up with TRBD1. With V trimmed by 0 bases and J by 7 bases, 4 bases remained unmatched. Per germline, CDR1 GTSNPN and CDR2 SVGIG (reference sequence). The CDR3 has 15 residues. CDR3 sequence: CAWSVTGTGGEKLFF. As DNA, the CDR3 is TGTGCCTGGAGTGTAACGGGGACAGGGGGTGAAAAACTGTTTTTT.

The CDR3 sequence is CASSKVKRPLVSGNTIYF. DNA of the CDR3: TGTGCCAGCAGCAAAGTAAAGAGACCCCTAGTATCTGGAAACACCATATATTTT. The chain employs TRBV21-1 and TRBJ1-3. TRBV21-1 is a recognized pseudogene. This CDR3 contains 18 residues.

J is TRBJ1-2 and V is TRBV7-8; tentatively, D is TRBD1 (6 bases). The CDR3 runs 12 residues. V was trimmed by 5 bases and J by 7 bases, leaving 11 bases between them. Germline V gives CDR1 SGHVS, CDR2 FQNEAQ. CDR3 DNA: TGTGCCAGCAGCCCCGGGACACCTGGCTACACCTTC. Protein sequence: CASSPGTPGYTF.

As for this clone: The sample carries other DNA sequences with the same CDR3. The gene calls are TRBV5-4 and TRBJ1-1; D may be TRBD1 (5 bases). V was pared by 0 bases and J by 3 bases, with 12 bases between. The CDR3 covers 15 residues. Germline assignment: CDR1 SGHNT and CDR2 YYREEE (reference sequence). CDR3 DNA: TGTGCCAGCAGCTTGGGGGGTGGCAGGGACACTGAAGCTTTCTTT. As protein: CASSLGGGRDTEAFF.

In this sample, this clone turned up once. V and J are TRBV12-3 or TRBV12-4 and TRBJ1-5; 9 bases are shared with TRBD1. Losses at the gene ends were 6 bases for V and 5 bases for J; bases not matched to a gene: 2. The CDR3 spans 13 residues. The CDR3 sequence: CASRGQGDQPQHF. CDR3 nucleotides: TGTGCCAGCAGGGGACAGGGTGATCAGCCCCAGCATTTT.

The chain couples TRBV6-6 to TRBJ1-4, with D unresolved. Trimming shortened V by 6 bases and J by 5 bases, and 13 bases separated the two germline ends. Germline CDR1 reads MNHNY; CDR2 reads SVGAGI (reference sequence). There are 14 residues in the CDR3. The CDR3 region is CASRPGSMNEKLFF. CDR3 in DNA: TGTGCCAGCAGGCCCGGGAGTATGAATGAAAAACTGTTTTTT.

A few counts support this clone. This same CDR3 is encoded by further DNA sequences in the sample. This chain links TRBV12-3 or TRBV12-4 with TRBJ2-1; D is possibly TRBD2 (5 bases). Trimming took off 3 bases at V and 6 bases at J, with 6 bases between the two ends. The CDR3 is made up of 12 amino acids. CDR3 loop: CASSFGGNEQFF. The CDR3 nucleotides read TGTGCCAGCAGTTTCGGAGGCAATGAGCAGTTCTTC.